This T cell receptor (beta chain) was observed in a study of blood T cell repertoires in COVID-19. Whole-study context: Both acute and convalescent COVID-19 samples were obtained from the United States, Italy and Spain.

The V gene's germline CDR1 is SEHNR and CDR2 FQNEAQ (reference sequence). The CDR3 consists of 14 residues. The V and J ends lost 0 bases and 6 bases respectively, with 10 bases between them. In the original processing: Amplified reference gene primers provided the basis for estimating nucleated cell counts. Here immunoSEQ multiplex PCR was the method, and the copy in TCRdb shows in-frame clones only, minus some. For V, J and clone size, that table is used; D and trimming come from the DNA. This sample carries about 180,000 clones, about 85% of them seen once, and the ten largest clones take over 7.5%.

V gene TRBV7-9 combines with J gene TRBJ2-3; D is unresolved. This clonotype originated in a woman at least 80 years old with acute or convalescent COVID-19. The sample was peripheral blood. DNA of the CDR3: TGTGCCAGCAGCTTAGCTCTCGGCGGTGATACGCAGTATTTT. This gives the protein CASSLALGGDTQYF. Complete variable domain (other parts from reference TRBV7-9 and TRBJ2-3): DTGVSQNPRHKITKRGQNVTFRCDPISEHNRLYWYRQTLGQGPEFLTYFQNEAQLEKSRLLSDRFSAERPKGSFSTLEIQRTEQGDSAMYLCASSLALGGDTQYFGPGTRLTVL.